Listed here are 12 T cell receptor beta chains from one sample, sequenced in a study of T cells after yellow fever vaccination. TCRdb redid the calling of the 5' RACE reads with MiXCR, one entry per CDR3 protein. The sample has 450,000 to 650,000 distinct CDR3 sequences, around an eighth seen once. This specimen consisted of PBMCs, obtained on the day of the yellow fever booster vaccination. Receptors were obtained from a man aged 30 to 39 who received the YFV17D yellow fever vaccine.

Ten or more counts support this clonotype. The CDR3 loop is CASSLEGYNSPLHF. For the CDR3, the DNA is TGTGCCAGCAGCTTAGAGGGGTATAATTCACCCCTCCACTTT. This chain uses TRBV7-9 with TRBJ1-6, with D perhaps TRBD1 (5 bases). Germline V lookup: CDR1 SEHNR, CDR2 FQNEAQ (reference sequence). Trimming pared 1 base from V and 4 bases from J, leaving 5 bases between. This CDR3 is 14 amino acids long.

Note on this clonotype: This may arise from a read error, as a much more abundant clone is one base away. The chain joins TRBV20-1 to TRBJ1-2; 7 bases fit TRBD1. The CDR3 runs to 15 residues. Germline CDR1 DFQATT, CDR2 SNEGSKA (reference sequence). The CDR3 loop is CSAREQGTNSHGYIF. The CDR3 DNA is TGCAGTGCTAGGGAACAGGGGACGAACTCACACGGCTACATCTTC.

This clonotype occurred a few times. The chain combines TRBV12-3 or TRBV12-4 with TRBJ2-5; 8 bases are shared with TRBD1. The J segment lost 4 bases and the V segment lost 5 bases, leaving 9 bases of the junction unmatched. The length of the CDR3 is 15 residues. The CDR3 region is CASSDGQGLRETQYF. The DNA for the CDR3 is TGTGCCAGCAGTGACGGACAGGGATTACGAGAGACCCAGTACTTC.

Only a few counts were recorded for this clonotype. This rearrangement joins TRBV4-2 to TRBJ2-1; D is uncertain. The CDR3 is 16 amino acids. The germline V gene encodes CDR1 LGHNA and CDR2 YNFKEQ. V lost 0 bases, J lost 5 bases, and 14 bases lay in between. The CDR3 sequence is CASSQDPRSVHNEQFF. Here the CDR3 DNA reads TGTGCCAGCAGCCAAGATCCCCGGTCGGTTCACAATGAGCAGTTCTTC.

There are a few counts of this clonotype. The chain uses TRBV7-2 and TRBJ2-5; the D gene is possibly TRBD2 (6 bases). There are 16 residues in the CDR3. Germline V gene sequence: CDR1 SGHTA, CDR2 FQGNSA. The germline V and J ends were trimmed by 5 bases and 4 bases, with 20 bases remaining between them. The CDR3 here is CASSLSWAGTGETQYF. Here the CDR3 DNA reads TGTGCCAGCAGCCTCTCATGGGCGGGAACGGGAGAGACCCAGTACTTC.

J is TRBJ2-1 and V is TRBV5-1; D ambiguous. Trimming pared 2 bases from V and 8 bases from J, leaving 8 bases between. The germline gives CDR1 SGHRS, CDR2 YFSETQ. The CDR3 consists of 12 residues. In nucleotides, the CDR3 is TGCGCCAGCAGCTTACCATTAGATGAGCAGTTCTTC. Its protein is CASSLPLDEQFF. The complete variable domain, with remaining parts taken from reference TRBV5-1 and TRBJ2-1, reads KAGVTQTPRYLIKTRGQQVTLSCSPISGHRSVSWYQQTPGQGLQFLFEYFSETQRNKGNFPGRFSGRQFSNSRSEMNVSTLELGDSALYLCASSLPLDEQFFGPGTRLTVL.

This clonotype was recorded at least ten times. The chain couples TRBV7-9 to TRBJ2-1; D remains ambiguous. Trimming removed 1 base at V and 7 bases at J, with 5 bases between. This CDR3 comprises 12 residues. Germline CDR1 reads SEHNR; CDR2 reads FQNEAQ (reference sequence). CDR3 nucleotides: TGTGCCAGCAGCTTAGGCCGAAATGAGCAGTTCTTC. This sequence encodes CASSLGRNEQFF.

This clonotype was seen only a few times. This chain links TRBV7-2 with TRBJ1-1, with a weak D call TRBD1 (6 bases). Trimming removed 5 bases at V and 1 base at J, with 8 bases between. The CDR3 sequence is 13 residues long. Germline loops: CDR1 SGHTA, CDR2 FQGNSA. CDR3 DNA sequence: TGTGCCAGCAGCACGGACAGGAACACTGAAGCTTTCTTT. This sequence encodes CASSTDRNTEAFF.

This clonotype was detected a few times. The rearrangement joins TRBV12-3 or TRBV12-4 to TRBJ2-1, with TRBD1 matching over 10 bases. This CDR3 contains 15 residues. V gave up 7 bases and J gave up 7 bases; unmatched junction bases: 10. The CDR3 loop is CASNPGQGFYNEQFF. The CDR3 region has the DNA TGTGCCAGCAACCCGGGACAGGGGTTCTATAATGAGCAGTTCTTC.

This chain links TRBV7-9 with TRBJ2-1; D gene unclear. The CDR3 extends over 16 amino acids. The germline V and J ends were trimmed by 1 base and 7 bases, with 17 bases remaining between them. Germline V CDR1 and CDR2: SEHNR, FQNEAQ (reference sequence). The CDR3 protein is CASSLEGGSTTNEQFF. The DNA of the CDR3 is TGTGCCAGCAGCTTAGAGGGTGGCAGTACCACTAATGAGCAGTTCTTC.

This clonotype occurred a few times. This chain joins TRBV20-1 and TRBJ2-5, with 7 positions matching TRBD1. CDR1 is DFQATT and CDR2 is SNEGSKA in the germline V gene (reference sequence). This CDR3 comprises 15 residues. With V trimmed by 0 bases and J by 5 bases, 9 bases remained unmatched. CDR3 bases: TGCAGTGCTAGAGATAGCACAGGGGTCCGTGAGACCCAGTACTTC. It encodes CSARDSTGVRETQYF.

J is TRBJ1-5 and V is TRBV6-2 or TRBV6-3, with 10 bases that match TRBD1. The germline gives CDR1 MNHEY, CDR2 SVGEGT. Unmatched junction bases numbered 3, after V lost 8 bases and J lost 8 bases. The CDR3 consists of 12 residues. CDR3 nucleotides: TGTGCCAGCGGGACAGGGGTTGAGCCCCAGCATTTT. Amino acid sequence: CASGTGVEPQHF.